The clone carrying this TCR beta chain was seen more than once but under ten times. Antigen unknown. V lost 4 bases and J 0 bases, leaving 6 bases between the germline ends. Germline V gene sequence: CDR1 MNHEY, CDR2 SMNVEV (reference sequence). The CDR3 contains 13 residues. A second roughly 6 to 12 cycle PCR used barcoded and J-beta primers. TCRdb used MiXCR to reprocess the 5' RACE reads, holding one entry per CDR3 protein. The data contain roughly 1,500,000 distinct CDR3 sequences, roughly 32% of them singletons. This entry comes from a study of blood T cells in healthy people across ages. Notes on the study in general: Older individuals had lower TCR beta diversity per million T cells (the decline was roughly linear).

PBMCs numbering at least 7 million were isolated per sample. The gene calls are TRBV27 and TRBJ1-2; D possibly corresponds to TRBD1 (5 bases). The receptor comes from a young woman in good health. Material: blood. CDR3 nucleotide sequence: TGTGCCAGCAGTTGGGGGGCTAACTATGGCTACACCTTC. Protein: CASSWGANYGYTF.